This entry lists 9 T cell receptor beta chains sequenced from one sample in a study of CD8 T cells in Susac syndrome. Reverse transcription of about 0.5 to 1 ug RNA used random hexamers. In TCRdb, the immunoSEQ multiplex PCR reads were re-called with MiXCR into one record per CDR3 protein. The sample includes 200,000 to 300,000 distinct CDR3 sequences, roughly 95% of them seen just once. The sequencing sample was made of CD4+ T cells from PBMCs. The receptors come from a human donor with multiple sclerosis.

This chain uses TRBV5-4 with TRBJ2-3, with D unclear. Germline V lookup: CDR1 SGHNT, CDR2 YYREEE (reference sequence). The CDR3 consists of 15 residues. Between the trimmed V and J ends, which lost 1 base and 2 bases, there was a span of 11 bases. In DNA form, the CDR3 reads TGTGCCAGCAGCTTGTCGTCCGGGTACACAGATACGCAGTATTTT. Its protein is CASSLSSGYTDTQYF.

This clonotype occurred once. The V and J genes are TRBV4-1 and TRBJ2-6; D gene uncertain. Germline CDR1 MGHRA, CDR2 YSYEKL. Trimming took 1 base from V and 2 from J, leaving 9 bases between them. The CDR3 runs 16 residues. CDR3 in DNA: TGCGCCAGCAGCCAAGCAGGAGTGACTGGGGCCAACGTCCTGACTTTC. Translated: CASSQAGVTGANVLTF.

The chain uses TRBV12-3 or TRBV12-4 and TRBJ2-3; D is ambiguous. Trimming cost V 3 bases and J 2 bases, with 12 bases left between them. The CDR3 sequence is 15 residues long. CDR3 sequence reads: CASSFGWADTDTQYF. The CDR3, as DNA: TGTGCCAGCAGTTTTGGGTGGGCCGACACAGATACGCAGTATTTT.

The genes are TRBV4-2 and TRBJ2-2; possibly TRBD2 for D (7 bases). The CDR3 covers 15 residues. The V and J ends lost 4 bases and 5 bases respectively, with 14 bases between them. Germline V gene lookup returns CDR1 LGHNA and CDR2 YNFKEQ. CDR3 region: CASSPGGGWTGELFF. CDR3 DNA sequence: TGTGCCAGCAGCCCTGGGGGGGGCTGGACCGGGGAGCTGTTTTTT.

The V and J genes are TRBV5-6 and TRBJ2-2, with no clear D. The V end lost 2 bases, the J end lost 6 bases, and 5 bases lay between the germline ends. CDR1 SGHDT and CDR2 YYEEEE come from the germline V gene. This CDR3 has 12 residues. This CDR3 is CASSLVPGELFF. The CDR3 bases are TGTGCCAGCAGCTTAGTCCCCGGGGAGCTGTTTTTT.

The rearrangement joins TRBV5-1 to TRBJ2-1; TRBD2 matches at 7 bases. V gave up 0 bases and J gave up 9 bases; unmatched junction bases: 6. The CDR3 contains 14 residues. Per the germline V gene, CDR1 is SGHRS and CDR2 is YFSETQ. CDR3 residues: CASSLARTSGEQFF. The CDR3 nucleotides read TGCGCCAGCAGCTTGGCCCGGACTAGTGGTGAGCAGTTCTTC.

The chain has TRBV30 and TRBJ1-6; 8 nucleotides line up with TRBD1. Germline V gives CDR1 GTSNPN, CDR2 SVGIG (reference sequence). The CDR3 loop spans 13 amino acids. V lost 4 bases to trimming and J lost 6 bases; unmatched junction nucleotides: 2. The CDR3 spells CAWTDRVNSPLHF. The CDR3 nucleotides read TGTGCCTGGACGGACAGGGTTAATTCACCCCTCCACTTT.

Only a few counts were recorded for this clonotype. V usage is TRBV29-1 and J usage is TRBJ1-1, with D unresolved. Germline V gene data show CDR1 as SQVTM and CDR2 as ANQGSEA. This CDR3 has 13 amino acids. V lost 4 bases, J lost 1 base, and 10 bases lay in between. CDR3 protein: CSVAVQANTEAFF. CDR3 sequence (DNA): TGCAGCGTTGCGGTACAAGCGAACACTGAAGCTTTCTTT.

V gene TRBV6-6 combines with J gene TRBJ1-1; 7 bases align to TRBD1. From germline, CDR1 is MNHNY and CDR2 SVGAGI (reference sequence). Losses at the gene ends were 6 bases for V and 0 bases for J; bases not matched to a gene: 10. This CDR3 has 16 amino acids. The CDR3 sequence is CASRKEGQAMNTEAFF. The DNA of the CDR3 is TGTGCCAGCAGGAAGGAAGGACAGGCCATGAACACTGAAGCTTTCTTT.